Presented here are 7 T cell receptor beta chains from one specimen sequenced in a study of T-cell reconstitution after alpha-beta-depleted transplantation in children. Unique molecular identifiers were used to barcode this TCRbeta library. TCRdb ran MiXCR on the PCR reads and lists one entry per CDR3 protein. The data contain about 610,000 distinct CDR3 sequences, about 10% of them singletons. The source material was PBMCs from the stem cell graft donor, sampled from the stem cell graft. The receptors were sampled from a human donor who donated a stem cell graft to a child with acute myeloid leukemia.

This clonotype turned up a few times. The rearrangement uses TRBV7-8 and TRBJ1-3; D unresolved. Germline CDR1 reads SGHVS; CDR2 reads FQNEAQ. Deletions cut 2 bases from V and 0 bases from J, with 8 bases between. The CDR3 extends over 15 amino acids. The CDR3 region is CASSLRRISGNTIYF. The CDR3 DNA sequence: TGTGCCAGCAGCTTACGGCGGATCTCTGGAAACACCATATATTTT.

The CDR3 DNA reads TGTGCCAGCAGCTTGGGGAGAAGGGGGCGCGGTGAAAAACTGTTTTTT. This encodes CASSLGRRGRGEKLFF. The rearrangement joins TRBV5-6 to TRBJ1-4; TRBD1 matches at 7 bases. V shed 0 bases and J 7 bases; nucleotides not matched to a gene: 9. The CDR3 loop spans 16 amino acids. The germline V gene encodes CDR1 SGHDT and CDR2 YYEEEE.

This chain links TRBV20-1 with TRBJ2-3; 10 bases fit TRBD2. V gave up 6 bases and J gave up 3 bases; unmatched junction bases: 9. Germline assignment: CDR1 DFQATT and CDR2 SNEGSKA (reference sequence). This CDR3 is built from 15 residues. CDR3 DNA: TGCAGTGCCACTTCTAGCGGGAGTATTACAGATACGCAGTATTTT. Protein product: CSATSSGSITDTQYF.

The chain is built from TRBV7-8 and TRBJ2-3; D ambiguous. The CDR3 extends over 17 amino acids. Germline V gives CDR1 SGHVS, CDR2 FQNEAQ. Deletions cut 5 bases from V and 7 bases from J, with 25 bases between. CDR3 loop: CASSPSRNLDYKNTQYF. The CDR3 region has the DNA TGTGCCAGCAGCCCATCACGCAACCTGGATTACAAGAATACGCAGTATTTT.

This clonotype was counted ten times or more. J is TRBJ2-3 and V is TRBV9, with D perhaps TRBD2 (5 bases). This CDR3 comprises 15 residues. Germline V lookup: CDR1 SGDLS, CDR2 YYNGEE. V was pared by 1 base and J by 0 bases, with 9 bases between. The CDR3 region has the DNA TGTGCCAGCAGCGTATGGGGAGCTAGCACAGATACGCAGTATTTT. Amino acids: CASSVWGASTDTQYF.

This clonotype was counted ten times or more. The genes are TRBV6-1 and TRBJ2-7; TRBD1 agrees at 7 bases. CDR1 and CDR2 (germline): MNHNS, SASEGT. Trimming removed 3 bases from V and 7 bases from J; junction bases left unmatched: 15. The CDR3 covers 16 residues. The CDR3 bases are TGTGCCAGCAGTGAGGGTTACACAGGGGTTAGTCCGGAGCAGTACTTC. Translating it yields CASSEGYTGVSPEQYF.

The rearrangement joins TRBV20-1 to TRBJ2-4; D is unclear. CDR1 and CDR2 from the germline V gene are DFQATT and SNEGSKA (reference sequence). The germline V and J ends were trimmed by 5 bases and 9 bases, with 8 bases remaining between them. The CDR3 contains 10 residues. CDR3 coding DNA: TGCAGTGCTCCGCAAAGCATTCAGTACTTC. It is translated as CSAPQSIQYF.